The next 24 T cell receptor beta chains were all read from a single sample in a study of monozygotic twins with inflammatory bowel disease. Using the 5' RACE reads, TCRdb records one entry per CDR3 protein without DNA. Recorded here are approximately 150,000 distinct CDR3 sequences; the top ten clones represent 2.4%. What was sequenced was blood. These receptors were obtained from a human donor with ulcerative colitis or Crohn's disease, or a healthy co-twin of an affected twin (not recorded which).

The J gene is TRBJ2-7, the V gene TRBV7-8. The CDR3 runs to 14 residues. The germline V gene has CDR1 SGHVS and CDR2 FQNEAQ. The CDR3 loop is CASSLVEVGYEQYF.

Here the CDR3 reads CASSRETGAYTDTQYF. The rearrangement joins TRBV7-9 to TRBJ2-3; TCRdb names TRBD1, which stays unverified in the absence of DNA. The CDR3 contains 16 residues. Germline CDR1 reads SEHNR; CDR2 reads FQNEAQ (reference sequence).

CDR3 loop: CASSQQTGVRGDTQYF. J is TRBJ2-3 and V is TRBV2; the TCRdb D gene call, TRBD1, has no DNA to confirm it. In germline, CDR1 is SNHLY, CDR2 FYNNEI. This CDR3 is 16 amino acids long.

The CDR3: CASSYRPGETQYF. The V gene is TRBV12-3 or TRBV12-4, the J gene TRBJ2-5; with no DNA, the TCRdb D assignment of TRBD1 cannot be verified. The CDR3 consists of 13 residues.

This rearrangement joins TRBV20-1 to TRBJ2-6; the D call from TCRdb, TRBD1, cannot be confirmed without DNA. Germline V gives CDR1 DFQATT, CDR2 SNEGSKA (reference sequence). This CDR3 contains 17 residues. CDR3 protein: CSASGLWGTSGANVLTF.

V and J are TRBV5-1 and TRBJ2-7. Germline V CDR1 and CDR2: SGHRS, YFSETQ. The CDR3 runs to 14 residues. The CDR3 sequence: CASSLAGWSYEQYF.

The rearrangement links TRBV6-1 to TRBJ1-2. Germline V gene sequence: CDR1 MNHNS, CDR2 SASEGT. CDR3 length: 11 residues. CDR3 in amino acids: CASSDSYGYTF.

The chain has TRBV5-1 and TRBJ2-5. CDR3 length: 13 residues. Germline assignment: CDR1 SGHRS and CDR2 YFSETQ. CDR3 in amino acids: CASSLVVAETQYF. Full variable domain (outside the CDR3, taken from reference TRBV5-1 and TRBJ2-5): KAGVTQTPRYLIKTRGQQVTLSCSPISGHRSVSWYQQTPGQGLQFLFEYFSETQRNKGNFPGRFSGRQFSNSRSEMNVSTLELGDSALYLCASSLVVAETQYFGPGTRLLVL.

The gene calls are TRBV20-1 and TRBJ1-1; the D gene TCRdb calls, TRBD1, cannot be checked with no DNA. Germline V gives CDR1 DFQATT, CDR2 SNEGSKA (reference sequence). The CDR3 is made up of 17 amino acids. The chain's CDR3 is CSARDLTDRDMNTEAFF.

The J gene is TRBJ2-7, the V gene TRBV7-2; TCRdb lists TRBD1, though no DNA is available to test this call. CDR1 is SGHTA and CDR2 is FQGNSA in the germline V gene. This CDR3 has 16 residues. This chain's CDR3 is CASSFRAIAGRYEQYF.

The rearrangement uses TRBV4-2 and TRBJ1-4. The CDR3 covers 15 residues. From germline, CDR1 is LGHNA and CDR2 YNFKEQ. The CDR3 sequence is CASSQDRPINEKLFF.

The chain joins TRBV7-2 to TRBJ2-7; TCRdb indicates TRBD1, and absent DNA this call remains unverified. Germline assignment: CDR1 SGHTA and CDR2 FQGNSA. CDR3 length: 14 residues. CDR3 loop: CASSLYSGLYEQYF. The complete variable domain, with remaining parts taken from reference TRBV7-2 and TRBJ2-7, reads GAGVSQSPSNKVTEKGKDVELRCDPISGHTALYWYRQSLGQGLEFLIYFQGNSAPDKSGLPSDRFSAERTGGSVSTLTIQRTQQEDSAVYLCASSLYSGLYEQYFGPGTRLTVT.

V is TRBV12-3 or TRBV12-4 and J is TRBJ1-5; TCRdb picks TRBD1, but there is no DNA to check that call. The CDR3 length is 15 residues. Here the CDR3 reads CASSYTGRKNQPQHF.

This chain links TRBV5-1 with TRBJ1-1. Germline-derived CDR1 and CDR2 are SGHRS and YFSETQ. The length of the CDR3 is 14 residues. This CDR3 reads CASSSRTNEAEAFF.

The chain is built from TRBV18 and TRBJ2-7. CDR1 is KGHSH and CDR2 is LQKENI in the germline V gene. The CDR3 consists of 13 residues. This CDR3 reads CASSPPSSYEQYF.

J is TRBJ2-1 and V is TRBV5-4; TCRdb calls TRBD2, which cannot be checked without DNA. This CDR3 spans 17 amino acids. Germline V CDR1 and CDR2: SGHNT, YYREEE (reference sequence). CDR3 protein: CASSLEAGPGSYNEQFF.

The rearrangement uses TRBV4-3 and TRBJ2-5. CDR1 and CDR2 from the germline V gene are LGHNA and YSLEER. The CDR3 consists of 15 residues. The CDR3 sequence: CASSQGYLPQETQYF.

The CDR3 is CSARSGQSPYEQYF. The chain has TRBV20-1 and TRBJ2-7; TCRdb designates TRBD1, a call that cannot be tested without DNA. This CDR3 has 14 residues. CDR1 is DFQATT and CDR2 is SNEGSKA in the germline V gene (reference sequence).

V and J are TRBV7-3 and TRBJ2-2. The germline gives CDR1 SGHTA, CDR2 FQGTGA. The CDR3 length is 13 residues. Here the CDR3 reads CASSSDKTGELFF. The full variable domain, in which reference TRBV7-3 and TRBJ2-2 provide the parts outside the CDR3, is GAGVSQTPSNKVTEKGKYVELRCDPISGHTALYWYRQSLGQGPEFLIYFQGTGAADDSGLPNDRFFAVRPEGSVSTLKIQRTERGDSAVYLCASSSDKTGELFFGEGSRLTVL.

The V call is TRBV27, the J call TRBJ2-2; no DNA is available, so the TRBD1 call from TCRdb remains unchecked. CDR3 size: 15 residues. CDR1 and CDR2 from the germline V gene are MNHEY and SMNVEV (reference sequence). The CDR3 sequence: CASRETRGRTGELFF.

The chain employs TRBV20-1 and TRBJ2-7; TCRdb's assignment of TRBD2 cannot be checked, as there is no DNA. The length of the CDR3 is 15 residues. From germline, CDR1 is DFQATT and CDR2 SNEGSKA (reference sequence). CDR3: CSAKALAGIPYEQYF.

This chain connects TRBV5-1 to TRBJ1-2; checking the TCRdb D call of TRBD1 is not possible without DNA. Germline loops: CDR1 SGHRS, CDR2 YFSETQ. This CDR3 has 15 residues. The CDR3 reads CASSLGSGWIDGYTF.

V is TRBV20-1 and J is TRBJ2-3. This CDR3 contains 12 residues. CDR1 and CDR2 (germline): DFQATT, SNEGSKA (reference sequence). This CDR3 reads CSAVTETDTQYF.

J is TRBJ2-1 and V is TRBV4-3; absent DNA, TCRdb's TRBD1 call cannot be checked. This CDR3 has 15 residues. Germline V gene sequence: CDR1 LGHNA, CDR2 YSLEER. CDR3 sequence: CASSQYRGGEVEQFF.